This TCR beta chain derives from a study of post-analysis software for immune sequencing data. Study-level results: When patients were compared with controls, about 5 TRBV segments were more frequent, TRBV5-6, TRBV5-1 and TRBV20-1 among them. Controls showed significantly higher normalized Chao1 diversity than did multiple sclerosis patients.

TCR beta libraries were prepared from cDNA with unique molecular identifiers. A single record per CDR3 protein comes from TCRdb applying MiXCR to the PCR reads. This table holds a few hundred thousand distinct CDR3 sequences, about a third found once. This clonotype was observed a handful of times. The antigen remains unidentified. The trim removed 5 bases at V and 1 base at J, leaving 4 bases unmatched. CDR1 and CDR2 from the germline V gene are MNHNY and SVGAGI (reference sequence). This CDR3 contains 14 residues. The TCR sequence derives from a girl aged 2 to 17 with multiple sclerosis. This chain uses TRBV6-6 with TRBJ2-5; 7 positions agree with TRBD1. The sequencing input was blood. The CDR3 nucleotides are TGTGCCAGCAGTGGGGGACAGTTCCAAGAGACCCAGTACTTC. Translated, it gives CASSGGQFQETQYF.